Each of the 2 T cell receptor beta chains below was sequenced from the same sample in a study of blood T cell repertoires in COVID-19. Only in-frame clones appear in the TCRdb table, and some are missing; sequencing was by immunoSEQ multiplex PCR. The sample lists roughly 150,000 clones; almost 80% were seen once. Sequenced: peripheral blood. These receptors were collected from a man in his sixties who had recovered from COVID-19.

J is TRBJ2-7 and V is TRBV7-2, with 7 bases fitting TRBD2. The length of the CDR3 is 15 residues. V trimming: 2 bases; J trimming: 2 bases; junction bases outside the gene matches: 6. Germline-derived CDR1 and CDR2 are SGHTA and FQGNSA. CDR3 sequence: CASSLLAGAAYEQYF. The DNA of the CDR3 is TGTGCCAGCAGCTTATTAGCGGGCGCCGCCTACGAGCAGTACTTC.

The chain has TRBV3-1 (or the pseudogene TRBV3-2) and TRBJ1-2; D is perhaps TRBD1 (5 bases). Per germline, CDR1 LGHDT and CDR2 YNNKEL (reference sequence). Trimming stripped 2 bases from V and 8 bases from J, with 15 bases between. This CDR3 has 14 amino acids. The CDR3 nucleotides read TGTGCCAGCAGCCAAACAGGCGTCGACTTCGGCTACACCTTC. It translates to CASSQTGVDFGYTF.